This T cell receptor (beta chain) was obtained from a study of cytomegalovirus exposure and HLA in healthy donors. In regard to this clone: The antigen remains unidentified.

CDR1 is SEHNR and CDR2 is FQNEAQ in the germline V gene (reference sequence). V lost 7 bases and J 1 base, leaving 10 bases between the germline ends. The CDR3 runs to 13 residues. Primers for the PCR totalled 60 Vbeta and 13 Jbeta. Using immunoSEQ multiplex PCR, the repertoire was profiled, and TCRdb retains in-frame clones only, with some absent. The data show about 170,000 clones, approximately 80% seen once. Study-wide results and caveats: In a later analysis, across HLA loci, associated TCR counts were highest for DRB1, lowest for HLA-C. For most TCR beta V segments, an earlier analysis put the productive rate at about 87% or about 30% of the time. V- and J-gene trimming of TCR beta was linked (in a later analysis) to a missense DCLRE1C variant. Another analysis was done later, and it associated fewer than 20,000 TCR beta sequences with HLA alleles at 0.05 false discovery rate.

V is TRBV7-9 and J is TRBJ1-1; D gene unclear. Sequencing was performed on PBMCs. The clonotype originates from a male donor in good health and CMV-seronegative. In DNA, the CDR3 is TGTGCCAGCACAATTAAGCCGAACACTGAAGCTTTCTTT. Protein: CASTIKPNTEAFF.